These 26 T cell receptor beta chains were all obtained from the same sample, sequenced in a study of T cell repertoires in cytomegalovirus infection. TCRdb analysed the reads with MiXCR anew, one entry per CDR3 protein. Here the sample spans around 300,000 distinct CDR3 sequences, around 20% being singletons. These receptors' antigens are unknown. The source was cultured PBMCs, collected from culture after CMV antigen stimulation. Receptors were obtained from a human donor in good health (CMV status not recorded). Some clones in this sample may be carry-over from other donors' samples.

The sample holds a few counts of this clonotype. A single base separates this from a much larger clone, so it may be a read error. The V call is TRBV11-2, the J call TRBJ2-7, with a tentative D call TRBD2 (5 bases). CDR3 length equals 14 residues. The germline V gene has CDR1 SGHAT and CDR2 FQNNGV. The V gene lost 1 base and the J gene lost 0 bases, with 7 bases spanning the gap. The DNA for the CDR3 is TGTGCCAGCAGCTTAGGGGAGAGCTCCTACGAGCAGTACGTC. Its translation is CASSLGESSYEQYV.

In this sample, this clonotype turned up a few times. The rearrangement joins TRBV4-2 to TRBJ2-1; 7 nucleotides line up with TRBD2. V was pared by 3 bases and J by 3 bases, with 11 bases of the junction left unmatched. The germline V gene encodes CDR1 LGHNA and CDR2 YNFKEQ. The CDR3 is made up of 17 amino acids. CDR3 nucleotide sequence: TGTGCCAGCAGCCAGGGAGGGACGGGAGGTAACTACAATGAGCAGTTCTTC. As protein: CASSQGGTGGNYNEQFF.

This clonotype was observed a few times. The rearrangement uses TRBV6-5 and TRBJ2-2, with 7 bases lining up with TRBD1. Germline V lookup: CDR1 MNHEY, CDR2 SVGAGI. Trimming removed 5 bases from V and 0 bases from J; junction bases left unmatched: 0. There are 14 residues in the CDR3. CDR3 DNA: TGTGCCAGCAGTACAGGGGCGAACACCGGGGAGCTGTTTTTT. It yields the protein CASSTGANTGELFF.

The sample holds a few counts of this clonotype. The chain carries TRBV4-2 and TRBJ1-2; TRBD1 matches 7 bases. Germline CDR1 is LGHNA and CDR2 is YNFKEQ. This CDR3 contains 15 residues. Losses at the gene ends were 0 bases for V and 8 bases for J; bases not matched to a gene: 9. The CDR3 loop is CASSQDGRQGRGYTF. The CDR3 region has the DNA TGTGCCAGCAGCCAAGATGGAAGACAGGGCCGCGGCTACACCTTC.

This chain links TRBV6-2 or TRBV6-3 with TRBJ2-1, with 7 bases fitting TRBD1. Losses at the gene ends were 2 bases for V and 2 bases for J; bases not matched to a gene: 9. CDR3 length equals 17 residues. Looked up from germline, CDR1 is MNHEY and CDR2 is SVGEGT. CDR3 residues: CASSYRVGQGAYNEQFF. CDR3 DNA sequence: TGTGCCAGCAGTTACAGGGTGGGGCAGGGGGCCTACAATGAGCAGTTCTTC.

The chain links TRBV4-1 to TRBJ1-5, with 8 positions matching TRBD1. Trimming at V came to 0 bases and at J to 6 bases, leaving 10 bases not matched to a gene. Germline V gives CDR1 MGHRA, CDR2 YSYEKL. CDR3 length: 17 residues. The CDR3: CASSQDSGGSTRQPQHF. The DNA of the CDR3 is TGCGCCAGCAGCCAAGATTCAGGGGGCTCGACGCGTCAGCCCCAGCATTTT.

The chain has TRBV3-1 and TRBJ2-1, with 7 nucleotides matching TRBD2. V was pared by 4 bases and J by 8 bases, with 14 bases of the junction left unmatched. CDR3 size: 16 residues. Germline V gene lookup returns CDR1 LGHDT and CDR2 YNNKEL (reference sequence). The CDR3 here is CASSPLRSAGVHEQFF. CDR3 DNA: TGTGCCAGCAGCCCTTTACGGTCGGCGGGAGTTCATGAGCAGTTCTTC.

This clonotype was found many times. The chain links TRBV7-2 to TRBJ2-5, with D possibly being TRBD1 or TRBD2 (5 bases each). Trimming removed 3 bases at V and 4 bases at J, with 9 bases between. Per germline, CDR1 SGHTA and CDR2 FQGNSA. This CDR3 is 13 amino acids long. The CDR3 DNA sequence: TGTGCCAGCAGCTTTAGTGGGGGAGAGACCCAGTACTTC. Its translation: CASSFSGGETQYF.

This clonotype has only one observation. This chain connects TRBV6-6 to TRBJ2-5; D gene ambiguous. Trimming took 6 bases from V and 3 from J, leaving 11 bases between them. CDR1 is MNHNY and CDR2 is SVGAGI in the germline V gene (reference sequence). The CDR3 spans 13 residues. Here the CDR3 reads CASSYRAEETQYF. For the CDR3, the DNA is TGTGCCAGCAGCTACCGGGCCGAAGAGACCCAGTACTTC.

This chain links TRBV27 with TRBJ1-6; D call uncertain. This CDR3 has 16 amino acids. CDR1 MNHEY and CDR2 SMNVEV come from the germline V gene (reference sequence). V lost 3 bases, J lost 5 bases, and 14 bases lay in between. The CDR3 reads CASSFSVTENNSPLHF. As DNA, the CDR3 is TGTGCCAGCAGTTTTTCCGTGACGGAAAATAATTCACCCCTCCACTTT.

The CDR3 is CASSPATPAANEKLFF. The CDR3 DNA reads as TGTGCCAGCTCACCTGCGACACCCGCAGCTAATGAAAAACTGTTTTTT. V is TRBV18 and J is TRBJ1-4; D is unclear. The CDR3 loop spans 16 amino acids. V lost 3 bases and J lost 3, with 14 bases in between. CDR1 KGHSH and CDR2 LQKENI come from the germline V gene.

The rearrangement joins TRBV20-1 to TRBJ2-1; TRBD2 agrees at 9 bases. Per germline, CDR1 DFQATT and CDR2 SNEGSKA (reference sequence). The J segment lost 5 bases and the V segment lost 4 bases, leaving 3 bases of the junction unmatched. The CDR3 loop spans 13 amino acids. Here the CDR3 DNA reads TGCAGTGCTACAAGACTAGCGGACAATGAGCAGTTCTTC. Encoded protein: CSATRLADNEQFF.

This clonotype was detected once. The chain is built from TRBV14 and TRBJ2-2; D not certain. Germline loops: CDR1 SGHDN, CDR2 FVKESK. CDR3 length: 13 residues. V was trimmed by 2 bases and J by 4 bases, leaving 5 bases between them. The CDR3 nucleotides read TGTGCCAGCAGCCAAACACTCACCGGGGAGCTGTTTTTT. Translation gives CASSQTLTGELFF.

The chain carries TRBV5-4 and TRBJ1-2; D is ambiguous. This CDR3 contains 13 residues. The V gene's germline CDR1 is SGHNT and CDR2 YYREEE (reference sequence). The V end was cut by 0 bases, the J end by 8 bases, with 11 bases between. The CDR3 region is CASSLGLVDGYTF. The CDR3 nucleotides read TGTGCCAGCAGCTTGGGGCTTGTAGACGGCTACACCTTC.

This clonotype has at least ten counts. V and J are TRBV6-6 and TRBJ2-7; D gene uncertain. CDR3 length equals 14 residues. V lost 6 bases, J lost 0 bases, and 12 bases lay in between. Looked up from germline, CDR1 is MNHNY and CDR2 is SVGAGI (reference sequence). In DNA form, the CDR3 reads TGTGCCAGCAGCTCGACGGTCCCCTCCTACGAGCAGTACTTC. As protein: CASSSTVPSYEQYF.

This clonotype was detected ten times or more. V usage is TRBV7-9 and J usage is TRBJ1-3; D remains ambiguous. Germline CDR1 and CDR2: SEHNR and FQNEAQ (reference sequence). V gave up 2 bases and J gave up 1 base, with 3 bases separating them. The CDR3 covers 13 residues. Here the CDR3 reads CASSLTSGNTIYF. CDR3 coding DNA: TGTGCCAGCAGCTTAACATCTGGAAACACCATATATTTT.

In its sample, this clonotype was seen a few times. The rearrangement joins TRBV19 to TRBJ2-1; 8 bases fit TRBD1. The V gene's germline CDR1 is LNHDA and CDR2 SQIVND (reference sequence). The CDR3 contains 12 residues. V was clipped by 6 bases and J by 9 bases; unmatched bases: 4. The CDR3 here is CASSLQGAEQFF. CDR3 sequence (DNA): TGTGCCAGTAGCCTCCAGGGGGCTGAGCAGTTCTTC.

This clonotype was seen repeatedly, ten times or more. The chain has TRBV7-2 and TRBJ2-5, with unresolved D. In germline, CDR1 is SGHTA, CDR2 FQGNSA. The length of the CDR3 is 14 residues. The V gene lost 2 bases and the J gene lost 4 bases, with 11 bases spanning the gap. CDR3 residues: CASSLSDGRETQYF. The CDR3 nucleotides read TGTGCCAGCAGCTTATCGGACGGAAGAGAGACCCAGTACTTC. Variable domain in full (rest from reference TRBV7-2 and TRBJ2-5): GAGVSQSPSNKVTEKGKDVELRCDPISGHTALYWYRQSLGQGLEFLIYFQGNSAPDKSGLPSDRFSAERTGGSVSTLTIQRTQQEDSAVYLCASSLSDGRETQYFGPGTRLLVL.

This clonotype was seen ten or more times. The gene calls are TRBV10-1 and TRBJ2-1; no definite D call. The CDR3 extends over 15 amino acids. Deletions cut 3 bases from V and 10 bases from J, with 19 bases between. Germline V CDR1 and CDR2: WNHNN, SYGVQD (reference sequence). This CDR3 is CASSDLPYPPGEQFF. The CDR3 DNA reads TGCGCCAGCAGTGATCTTCCCTACCCCCCTGGGGAGCAGTTCTTC.

The chain joins TRBV28 to TRBJ2-7, with 14 bases lining up with TRBD2. J lost 3 bases, V lost 4 bases, and 5 bases had no gene match. Germline values: CDR1 MDHEN, CDR2 SYDVKM. This CDR3 spans 16 amino acids. This chain's CDR3 is CASSSGTSGSSYEQYF. DNA for the CDR3: TGTGCCAGCAGTTCCGGGACTAGCGGGAGTAGCTACGAGCAGTACTTC.

In its sample, this clonotype was seen a few times. The rearrangement uses TRBV28 and TRBJ2-7; 11 positions agree with TRBD2. CDR3 size: 13 residues. Germline CDR1 MDHEN, CDR2 SYDVKM. Unmatched junction bases numbered 5, after V lost 6 bases and J lost 7 bases. The CDR3 spells CASSLAGGWEQYF. DNA for the CDR3: TGTGCCAGCAGCCTAGCGGGAGGATGGGAGCAGTACTTC.

This clonotype came up many times. The chain employs TRBV12-3 or TRBV12-4 and TRBJ1-4; no clear D gene. The CDR3 has 14 amino acids. The V end lost 8 bases, the J end lost 0 bases, and 10 bases lay between the germline ends. This CDR3 reads CASAPKSTNEKLFF. Here the CDR3 DNA reads TGTGCCAGCGCCCCGAAATCAACTAATGAAAAACTGTTTTTT.

This clonotype was detected a few times. The gene calls are TRBV12-5 and TRBJ2-2, with D perhaps given as TRBD1 or TRBD2 (5 bases each). The V end lost 0 bases, the J end lost 6 bases, and 17 bases lay between the germline ends. Germline V lookup: CDR1 LGHNT, CDR2 FRNRAP. CDR3 length equals 17 residues. CDR3 in amino acids: CASGLVLQRDGPGELFF. CDR3 bases: TGTGCTAGTGGTTTGGTACTTCAACGGGACGGCCCCGGGGAGCTGTTTTTT.

The chain is built from TRBV7-2 and TRBJ2-4, with 7 bases fitting TRBD2. CDR1 and CDR2 from the germline V gene are SGHTA and FQGNSA. The CDR3 extends over 14 amino acids. With V trimmed by 4 bases and J by 9 bases, 9 bases remained unmatched. The CDR3 here is CASSSLRGRGIQYF. CDR3 in DNA: TGTGCCAGCAGCTCGTTACGCGGGAGAGGCATTCAGTACTTC.

This clonotype showed up just a few times. The chain joins TRBV24-1 to TRBJ2-1; 7 bases are shared with TRBD2. The germline CDR1 and CDR2 sequences are KGHDR and SFDVKD. This CDR3 is 11 amino acids long. The V gene end was trimmed by 7 bases and the J gene end by 7 bases; junction bases not matched to a gene: 0. CDR3 loop: CATSGRNEQFF. The DNA of the CDR3 is TGTGCCACCAGCGGGAGGAATGAGCAGTTCTTC.

This clonotype was counted only a few times. The V and J genes are TRBV28 and TRBJ2-3; 10 bases map to TRBD2. The length of the CDR3 is 16 residues. The trim removed 4 bases at V and 1 base at J, leaving 5 bases unmatched. CDR1 and CDR2 (germline): MDHEN, SYDVKM. CDR3 nucleotide sequence: TGTGCCAGCAGTTCCCCTAGCGGGAGCGGCACAGATACGCAGTATTTT. Amino acids: CASSSPSGSGTDTQYF.